This TCR beta chain is drawn from a study of cytomegalovirus exposure and HLA in healthy donors (dated by TCRdb to 2017 to 2019). With regard to the full study: In an earlier analysis of some 610 of the donors, 276 Gb of sequence data and 100 million or so unique TCR beta sequences from roughly 200 million T cells were reported. An early release that covered more than 550 HLA-typed donors contained approximately 320 gigabases of sequencing data and 80 million or so unique TCR sequences. Of the roughly 400 genotyped donors, less than 85% were placed in the genetic ancestry cluster associated with self-reported Caucasian donors. The study was designed to test whether signatures of past pathogen exposure could be identified by cataloging public T cell receptors. The study used immunosequencing to profile the T cell repertoires of about 670 subjects and linked those repertoires to cytomegalovirus serostatus. In addition to the first cohort of around 670 subjects, a separate validation cohort of approximately 130 different subjects was used. To predict cytomegalovirus infection status, the study combined high-throughput TCR immunosequencing, statistical association of individual TCRs with disease status, and machine learning. To study patterns of TCR occurrence, a later analysis re-analyzed previously published TCR beta repertoires from under 750 donors and added high-resolution HLA genotyping. Rather than drawing on any new phenotypic data, the later analysis identified candidate immune exposures from TCR beta sequences and the way those sequences occurred across donors. In an earlier analysis of 550 to 700 of the donors, high-throughput TCR beta sequencing was used to judge whether each TCR beta V gene segment behaved as functional or pseudogenic. Donor age, sex, ethnicity and CMV serostatus were compiled alongside the repertoire data. A later genetic analysis used genome-wide SNP genotypes for about 60% of the roughly 700 donors, treating that subset as a discovery cohort. Every repertoire in the discovery cohort had been generated on one and the same sequencing platform. Both class I and class II loci were covered by HLA typing, at four-digit resolution. The number of typed donors differed by locus: about 629-640 for A, B, C, DRB1 and DQB1; 500 to 550 for DQA1; 600 to 610 for DPA1; and about 450 for DPB1. About five DR-DQ haplotypes were treated as single units for association and clustering because of strong linkage in the cohort. Across about 380 genotyped donors of the cohort, an average of approximately 220,000 unique TCR beta nucleotide sequences per donor were sequenced, and 15% to 20% of those sequences were non-productive. The investigation overall reported the following: A cluster of highly shared sequence variants was judged likely to be a technical artifact of the sequencing pipeline. The only immune exposure information available for the cohort was CMV serostatus. A total of roughly 160 TCR beta chains were listed by the study as associated with cytomegalovirus. The authors suggested that the approach could potentially be generalized to other disease states and immunological phenotypes. A few of the identified cytomegalovirus-associated TCR beta chains were confirmed in vitro to be specific for cytomegalovirus antigens. Specific HLA alleles were associated with over 15,000 TCR beta sequences at a false discovery rate of 0.05 in a later analysis. In a later analysis, several top co-occurrence clusters were reported to appear linked to parvovirus B19, influenza, CMV and Epstein-Barr virus. HLA typing was unavailable for some donors at each locus, so association tests used only the typed subset. According to a later analysis, most CMV-associated TCR beta chains appeared to be HLA-restricted, and the HLA associations seemed to be driven largely by CMV exposure. V-gene and J-gene trimming of TCR beta chains was associated with a missense DCLRE1C variant in a later genetic analysis, and the association was replicated in an independent cohort. Most TCR sequences were observed very rarely across donors, whereas some public TCRs were present in many individuals. According to a later genetic analysis, donors in an Asian-associated ancestry cluster had fewer N-insertions in productive TCRs than the roughly 700-donor mean. Sequencing depth was assumed to be roughly uniform across donors in the presence/absence analyses, though that assumption may not hold. A further reported finding was that TCR beta sequences accurately predicted the HLA-A and HLA-B alleles for most subjects in the first cohort. Strong co-occurrence of HLA alleles, especially DR and DQ, made assigning TCR associations to individual alleles difficult. Some IMGT-functional V segments, including TRBV6-2 and TRBV6-3, could not be distinguished by the 87-base-pair reads and were therefore excluded. Broadly in line with IMGT annotations, most TCR beta V segments showed up in productive rearrangements about 87% or about 30% of the time in an earlier analysis of 587 of the donors. The classifier was reported to diagnose cytomegalovirus status with high specificity and sensitivity in both the original cohort and the validation cohort. The cohort was sequenced for TCR beta chains only, and without alpha or paired-chain data the features that could be detected were limited. The earlier analysis of some 540 of the donors excluded 15 to 20 rarely observed V segments, including chromosome 9 orphons, because counts were too low. In a later analysis, the rate of TCR association differed among HLA loci, with DRB1 alleles having the most associated TCRs and HLA-C alleles having the fewest. A later analysis found that HLA-associated TCR beta chains were more clonally expanded and had lower generation probabilities than equally common non-associated chains. Correlated functional status among segregating V segments might be attributable to linkage disequilibrium, but an unknown experimental factor could not be ruled out.

In total, around 600 healthy bone marrow donors made up the cohort. All cohort members were sampled while nominally healthy, although unrecorded immune exposures were likely present. The donor tested CMV seropositive, placing the donor among the approximately 290 seropositive members of the cohort. Each donor provided a peripheral blood sample, and peripheral blood mononuclear cells were used for TCR beta sequencing. The Qiagen DNeasy Blood Extraction Kit was used to extract genomic DNA from the blood cell samples. Library preparation was by the immunoSEQ multiplex PCR assay. A mixture of 60 forward primers for TCR Vbeta segments and 13 reverse primers for TCR Jbeta segments was used in the multiplex PCR. The CDR3 region of rearranged TCR beta genes was amplified from genomic DNA with a multiplex PCR assay. The amplified TCR beta libraries were sequenced on the Illumina HiSeq System as 87-base-pair reads. In the source study's methods: A later analysis tallied roughly 78 million unique TCR beta chains across the 600 to 700 repertoires, and around 12 million of those chains were shared by two or more donors. To remove PCR and sequencing errors, raw reads were error-corrected and collapsed into unique sequences using a nearest-neighbor algorithm that merged closely related sequences. CDR3 sequences were aligned to IMGT reference sequences to assign V, D and J gene segments. Each retained sequence needed at least a six-nucleotide match to both a V gene segment and a J gene segment. Rearrangements were called productive when the CDR3 lacked stop codons and stayed in frame with V and J; all others were non-productive. Following IMGT convention, CDR3 was defined as the stretch from the second conserved V-encoded cysteine up to the conserved J-encoded phenylalanine. The earlier analysis of about 500 of the donors excluded sequences that lacked an unambiguous match to a single V gene segment. In an earlier analysis of around 590 of the donors, a V segment was called functional when productive rearrangements were above 56.7%, and segregating when the standard deviation between donors exceeded 5%. A statistical classification framework was built to diagnose cytomegalovirus status from the catalog of TCR beta chain sequences. V and J gene assignment, in a later analysis, came from comparing TCR nucleotide sequences with IMGT/GENE-DB human TR gene sequences. Using the TCRdist pipeline, a later analysis assigned CDR3 sequences along with most-parsimonious VDJ recombination scenarios. In a later analysis, every TCR beta chain was defined by the combination of its CDR3 amino acid sequence and its V-gene family, and reads without a unique V-gene family were dropped. In a later analysis, a few hundred highly shared, low-generation-probability nucleotide sequences were removed to address suspected cross-contamination and a sequencing artifact. In a later analysis, a clonal expansion index for each public chain was calculated from normalized within-repertoire ranks of inferred template counts. A later analysis computed generation probabilities with a VDJ recombination model fitted to out-of-frame rearrangements, and checked the results against IGoR. In a later analysis, hypergeometric tests were used to score TCR-TCR, TCR-HLA and TCR-CMV co-occurrence, with a repertoire-size bias correction applied to TCR pairs. False discovery rates were estimated in a later analysis by permuting HLA or CMV assignments 20 times. In a later analysis, co-occurring TCRs were grouped with DBSCAN, and TCRdist sequence similarity was added when clustering was performed within HLA-allele-positive subsets. Repertoires with fewer than 30,000 or more than 120,000 public chains, plus five repertoires with anomalous nucleotide sharing, were excluded from co-occurrence clustering. TCRdb carries this immuneACCESS record with in-frame sequences only. Its versions omit some clonotypes, under half of them owing to an unresolved V gene in the studies checked, with the rest unexplained. That table supplies the V and J calls and clone size; D and trimming were determined from the DNA. The sample table lists roughly 140,000 clones, roughly 82% of them with a count of one. The ten largest clones take up approximately 6% of the sample.

From cysteine to phenylalanine, the CDR3 is 21 amino acids long. The entry retains the CDR3 DNA only, 63 bases that are in frame from base 1. The trim is 6 bases for V and 4 bases for J, with a gap of 36 bases between the germline ends. Based on the germline V gene (reference sequence), the CDR1 and CDR2 sequences are MNHEY and SMNVEV. Details on this clone: It has no known antigen specificity. No clone much larger than this one lies a single base away; base qualities are absent.

The TCR sequence derives from a young man in good health and CMV-seropositive. The sequenced material came from PBMCs. The V gene is TRBV27 and the J gene is TRBJ1-2; the D gene cannot be resolved reliably. In nucleotides, the sequence is TGTGCCAGCAGCCGTTTTCTCCGGACTTCGGCCGAATCGTCAGACGGCTATGGCTACACCTTC. Its coded protein is CASSRFLRTSAESSDGYGYTF.